The entry that follows covers one T cell receptor (beta chain) sequence. Its matching antigen is unknown. This entry is derived from a study of shared clonotypes between healthy human individuals. Findings of the study overall: The four-donor shared clonotypes exceeded non-shared clonotypes in generation probability, with non-shared ones scoring lower.

The length of the CDR3 is 15 residues. Germline V gives CDR1 ENHRY, CDR2 SYGVKD. V lost 0 bases to trimming and J lost 2 bases, with 11 bases between them. Genomic DNA from each subset was divided evenly over several immunoSEQ plates. Sequenced by immunoSEQ multiplex PCR; TCRdb stores in-frame clones only, minus some. Here the sample spans 2 million to 2.5 million clones, nearly 97% being singletons. Sequencing was carried out using naive CD4+ T cells sorted from blood. As to subset: CD45RA+ positively selected. The clonotype comes from a man younger than 35 in good health. V and J are TRBV10-3 and TRBJ2-7; D remains unclear. The CDR3 loop is CAISESSRTPYEQYF. The CDR3 coding sequence is TGTGCCATCAGTGAGTCGTCCCGCACTCCCTACGAGCAGTACTTC.